The 9 T cell receptor beta chains below were found in one sample sequenced in a study of long-term antiretroviral therapy in people with HIV. Researchers ran immunoSEQ v3.0 at survey level. Assay used: immunoSEQ multiplex PCR; TCRdb lists only in-frame clones, some missing. The sample holds 25,000 to 40,000 clones, nearly 90% seen once. The material sequenced was unsorted PBMCs, taken 1.1 years after starting antiretroviral therapy. The source is a man aged 18 to 29 with HIV.

The chain uses TRBV27 and TRBJ2-1, with 8 bases lining up with TRBD2. The CDR3 spans 15 residues. With V trimmed by 5 bases and J by 3 bases, 6 bases remained unmatched. Germline V gene lookup returns CDR1 MNHEY and CDR2 SMNVEV (reference sequence). CDR3 in amino acids: CASSRFLAGYNEQFF. Written as DNA, the CDR3 is TGTGCCAGCAGTCGGTTTCTAGCGGGCTACAATGAGCAGTTCTTC.

The V gene is TRBV2, the J gene TRBJ1-2; a possible D gene is TRBD1 (6 bases). This CDR3 is 16 amino acids long. The germline V and J ends were trimmed by 8 bases and 4 bases, with 23 bases remaining between them. Per germline, CDR1 SNHLY and CDR2 FYNNEI. The CDR3 sequence: CASLSPGHRVGYGYTF. The CDR3 coding sequence is TGTGCCAGCCTCTCACCGGGGCACAGGGTTGGCTATGGCTACACCTTC.

For this clone: This specimen includes other DNA sequences encoding the same CDR3. The chain is built from TRBV6-1 and TRBJ2-3, with D possibly TRBD1 on 5 matching bases. Trimming removed 5 bases from V and 0 bases from J, with 9 bases in between. This CDR3 is built from 14 residues. Germline assignment: CDR1 MNHNS and CDR2 SASEGT. CDR3 sequence (DNA): TGTGCCAGCAGTCCAGGGCCGAGCACAGATACGCAGTATTTT. Translation: CASSPGPSTDTQYF.

CDR3 in amino acids: CSVEYGGQGAYNEQFF. In DNA, the CDR3 is TGCAGCGTTGAATACGGTGGGCAGGGGGCCTACAATGAGCAGTTCTTC. V gene TRBV29-1 combines with J gene TRBJ2-1; 7 bases fit TRBD1. J lost 2 bases, V lost 2 bases, and 9 bases had no gene match. CDR1 and CDR2 from the germline V gene are SQVTM and ANQGSEA. The CDR3 contains 16 residues.

V is TRBV2 and J is TRBJ1-2; 10 bases agree with TRBD1. Germline assignment: CDR1 SNHLY and CDR2 FYNNEI. The ends lost 4 bases at V and 1 base at J; junction bases unmatched: 6. This CDR3 contains 16 residues. The CDR3 reads CASSVGTGELNYGYTF. The CDR3 DNA reads TGTGCCAGCAGTGTGGGGACAGGGGAACTTAACTATGGCTACACCTTC.

This chain connects TRBV9 to TRBJ2-3; D unresolved. The CDR3 length is 13 residues. V lost 0 bases to trimming and J lost 2 bases, with 4 bases between them. Germline lookup yields CDR1 SGDLS and CDR2 YYNGEE. CDR3 in DNA: TGTGCCAGCAGCGTAGGCCCCACAGATACGCAGTATTTT. Translation gives CASSVGPTDTQYF.

The chain has TRBV18 and TRBJ2-6; 14 nucleotides match TRBD2. The CDR3 is made up of 21 amino acids. Per the germline V gene, CDR1 is KGHSH and CDR2 is LQKENI. Trimming removed 1 base from V and 1 base from J; junction bases left unmatched: 9. CDR3 coding DNA: TGTGCCAGCTCACCACGGTCGACTAGCGGGAGGGTACCATCTGGGGCCAACGTCCTGACTTTC. Translation: CASSPRSTSGRVPSGANVLTF.

V is TRBV6-5 and J is TRBJ2-7, with D unresolved. The CDR3 is made up of 13 amino acids. Germline loops: CDR1 MNHEY, CDR2 SVGAGI. Trimming removed 2 bases from V and 6 bases from J, with 11 bases in between. The CDR3 region is CASSYAPVGEQYF. The CDR3 DNA follows: TGTGCCAGCAGTTACGCACCGGTGGGCGAGCAGTACTTC.

In nucleotides, the CDR3 is TGTGCCAGTAGTGGGCAGGGACGCGAAAAACTGTTTTTT. Translated: CASSGQGREKLFF. This sequence joins TRBV19 and TRBJ1-4; a possible D gene is TRBD1 (5 bases). Germline CDR1 and CDR2: LNHDA and SQIVND (reference sequence). CDR3 size: 13 residues. V shed 5 bases and J shed 8 bases, with 12 bases lying between them.